This T cell receptor (beta chain) was recorded in a study of regulatory T cells in long-lasting Graves disease. Trimming cost V 2 bases and J 8 bases; bases outside gene matches: 14. Germline V gene lookup returns CDR1 DFQATT and CDR2 SNEGSKA (reference sequence). The CDR3 length is 18 residues. Time point described: newly diagnosed GD, antithyroid drugs for less than 3 months. Scientists built the TCR library using RNA that was extracted from PBMCs. This clonotype was seen repeatedly, ten times or more. Construction of the TCR beta libraries employed iRepertoire HTBI primers in conjunction with Arm-PCR of CDR3 regions. TCRdb re-called the multiplex PCR reads with MiXCR, one entry per CDR3 protein. The data contain 400,000 to 450,000 distinct CDR3 sequences, approximately 16% of them singletons. This sample also appeared in a second study, on T cells in Graves' hyperthyroidism and ophthalmopathy.

The clonotype was recovered from a woman aged 30 to 39 with Graves disease. The source was peripheral blood mononuclear cells (PBMCs), collected at new diagnosis, from a patient treated with antithyroid drugs. The genes are TRBV20-1 and TRBJ2-1; 14 positions agree with TRBD2. The chain's CDR3 is CSARTGLAGGHGADEQFF. The CDR3 nucleotides read TGCAGTGCTAGAACAGGACTAGCGGGAGGTCACGGGGCCGATGAGCAGTTCTTC.